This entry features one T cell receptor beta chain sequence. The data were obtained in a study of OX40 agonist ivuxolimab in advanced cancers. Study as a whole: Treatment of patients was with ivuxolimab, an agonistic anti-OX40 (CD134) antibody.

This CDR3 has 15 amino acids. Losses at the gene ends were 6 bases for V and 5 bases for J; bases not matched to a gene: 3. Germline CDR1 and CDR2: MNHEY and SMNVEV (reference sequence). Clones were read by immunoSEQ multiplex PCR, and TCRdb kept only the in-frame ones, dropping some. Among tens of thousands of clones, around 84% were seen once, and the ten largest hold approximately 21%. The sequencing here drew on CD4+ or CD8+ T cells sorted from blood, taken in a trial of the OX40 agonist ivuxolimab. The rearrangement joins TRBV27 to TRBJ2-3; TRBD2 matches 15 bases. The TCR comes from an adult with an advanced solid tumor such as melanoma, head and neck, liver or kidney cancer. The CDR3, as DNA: TGTGCCAGCAGCGGACTAGCGGGAGGGCTAGATACGCAGTATTTT. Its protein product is CASSGLAGGLDTQYF.